A selection of T cell receptor beta chains follows, all from one sample in a study of identical twins. TCRdb itself ran the 5' RACE reads through MiXCR, one entry per CDR3 protein. There are around 490,000 distinct CDR3 sequences in the sample; approximately 20% occur only once, and about 0.5% lies in the top ten. This same sample was also taken into another study, of yellow fever vaccine responses in identical twins.

The sample was CD4+ T cells sorted from blood. The receptor source for this set is a young woman in good health. Both conserved end residues are part of each CDR3. Fields, in order: J gene, clone size, D gene, V gene, CDR3 protein, CDR3 DNA. A D gene is named only where the DNA matches it firmly. Rows may omit the clone size; those that give it use once, few, many or a size class.

J: TRBJ2-3; size: NA; D: TRBD2; V: TRBV20-1; CDR3: CSPDKRLAGGLSTDTQYF; DNA: TGCAGTCCCGATAAGAGGCTAGCGGGGGGACTAAGCACAGATACGCAGTATTTT
J: TRBJ2-6; size: NA; D: NA; V: TRBV5-1; CDR3: CASSVDARSGANVLTF; DNA: TGCGCCAGCAGCGTGGACGCCCGCTCTGGGGCCAACGTCCTGACTTTC
J: TRBJ1-5; size: NA; D: NA; V: TRBV19; CDR3: CASSIGDSPYQPQHF; DNA: TGTGCCAGTAGTATAGGTGATTCCCCCTATCAGCCCCAGCATTTT
J: TRBJ2-5; size: NA; D: NA; V: TRBV5-1; CDR3: CASSSGAGLQETQYF; DNA: TGCGCCAGCAGCTCGGGGGCCGGATTACAAGAGACCCAGTACTTC
J: TRBJ2-1; size: NA; D: NA; V: TRBV5-6; CDR3: CASSPTTPRSYNEQFF; DNA: TGTGCCAGCAGCCCCACGACACCTCGCTCCTACAATGAGCAGTTCTTC
J: TRBJ1-1; size: many; D: NA; V: TRBV19; CDR3: CASSPRTGANTEAFF; DNA: TGTGCCAGTAGTCCACGAACCGGGGCGAACACTGAAGCTTTCTTT
J: TRBJ1-6; size: few; D: NA; V: TRBV12-3/TRBV12-4; CDR3: CASSFQGRPSPLHF; DNA: TGTGCCAGCAGTTTTCAGGGAAGACCTTCACCCCTCCACTTT
J: TRBJ2-1; size: few; D: NA; V: TRBV28; CDR3: CASSLNRVISNEQFF; DNA: TGTGCCAGCAGTTTGAACAGGGTAATCTCTAATGAGCAGTTCTTC
J: TRBJ2-4; size: NA; D: NA; V: TRBV20-1; CDR3: CSARVGLAKNIQYF; DNA: TGCAGTGCTAGAGTAGGGTTAGCCAAAAACATTCAGTACTTC
J: TRBJ2-5; size: NA; D: TRBD1; V: TRBV25-1; CDR3: CASNPGQGVAETQYF; DNA: TGTGCCAGCAACCCCGGACAGGGGGTAGCGGAGACCCAGTACTTC
J: TRBJ2-3; size: NA; D: TRBD2; V: TRBV11-3; CDR3: CASSLGLAVTDTQYF; DNA: TGTGCCAGCAGCTTAGGACTAGCGGTCACAGATACGCAGTATTTT
J: TRBJ2-7; size: NA; D: TRBD2; V: TRBV3-1; CDR3: CASRPSGRYEQYF; DNA: TGTGCCAGCAGGCCTAGCGGACGTTACGAGCAGTACTTC
J: TRBJ2-2; size: few; D: TRBD1; V: TRBV12-3/TRBV12-4; CDR3: CASSKVTGSTGELFF; DNA: TGTGCCAGCAGCAAGGTGACAGGGTCCACCGGGGAGCTGTTTTTT
J: TRBJ2-1; size: NA; D: NA; V: TRBV6-2/TRBV6-3; CDR3: CASSYRGHLNPYNEQFF; DNA: TGTGCCAGCAGTTACAGGGGCCACCTAAACCCTTACAATGAGCAGTTCTTC
J: TRBJ1-1; size: NA; D: NA; V: TRBV2; CDR3: CASSEWSDTEAFF; DNA: TGTGCCAGCAGTGAATGGTCGGACACTGAAGCTTTCTTT
J: TRBJ2-7; size: NA; D: NA; V: TRBV7-2; CDR3: CASSLIGSYEQYF; DNA: TGTGCCAGCAGCTTGATTGGATCCTACGAGCAGTACTTC
J: TRBJ2-4; size: few; D: NA; V: TRBV21-1; CDR3: CASSKAGSGCAKNIQYF; DNA: TGTGCCAGCAGCAAAGCGGGGAGCGGGTGCGCCAAAAACATTCAGTACTTC
J: TRBJ1-1; size: NA; D: NA; V: TRBV3-1; CDR3: CASRTTGEAFF; DNA: TGTGCCAGCAGGACGACCGGGGAAGCTTTCTTT
J: TRBJ1-2; size: NA; D: TRBD1; V: TRBV6-5; CDR3: CASSYPRTGAPDGYTF; DNA: TGTGCCAGCAGTTACCCGAGGACAGGGGCCCCCGATGGCTACACCTTC
J: TRBJ1-6; size: NA; D: TRBD1; V: TRBV12-3/TRBV12-4; CDR3: CASSPGQGLSPLHF; DNA: TGTGCCAGCAGTCCCGGACAGGGGCTTTCACCCCTCCACTTT
J: TRBJ1-3; size: NA; D: NA; V: TRBV6-5; CDR3: CASSYSGAGNSGNTIYF; DNA: TGTGCCAGCAGTTACTCAGGCGCAGGGAACTCTGGAAACACCATATATTTT
J: TRBJ2-1; size: NA; D: TRBD2; V: TRBV10-3; CDR3: CAISGHTSGSANEQFF; DNA: TGTGCCATCAGTGGGCATACTAGCGGGAGCGCCAATGAGCAGTTCTTC
J: TRBJ2-2; size: NA; D: NA; V: TRBV14; CDR3: CASSQLFSRNTGELFF; DNA: TGTGCCAGCAGCCAGTTGTTTAGCCGGAACACCGGGGAGCTGTTTTTT
J: TRBJ2-1; size: NA; D: NA; V: TRBV20-1; CDR3: CSARVPRMNEQFF; DNA: TGCAGTGCTAGAGTTCCTAGGATGAATGAGCAGTTCTTC
J: TRBJ2-2; size: NA; D: NA; V: TRBV3-1; CDR3: CASSFYRMNTGELFF; DNA: TGTGCCAGCAGCTTCTACAGGATGAACACCGGGGAGCTGTTTTTT
J: TRBJ2-1; size: NA; D: NA; V: TRBV19; CDR3: CASSPSPNWDTNEQFF; DNA: TGTGCCAGTAGCCCCTCCCCCAATTGGGACACCAATGAGCAGTTCTTC
J: TRBJ2-3; size: NA; D: TRBD2; V: TRBV7-2; CDR3: CASSLRTSGRNVDTQYF; DNA: TGTGCCAGCAGCCTACGGACTAGCGGGAGAAATGTAGATACGCAGTATTTT
J: TRBJ2-1; size: NA; D: NA; V: TRBV9; CDR3: CASSVGAGSYNEQFF; DNA: TGTGCCAGCAGCGTAGGGGCGGGGTCCTACAATGAGCAGTTCTTC
J: TRBJ2-5; size: many; D: NA; V: TRBV7-9; CDR3: CASSLNSQETQYF; DNA: TGTGCCAGCAGCTTGAACAGTCAAGAGACCCAGTACTTC
J: TRBJ2-1; size: once; D: TRBD1; V: TRBV6-1; CDR3: CASSGDRGHWSEQFF; DNA: TGTGCCAGCAGCGGGGACAGGGGGCACTGGAGTGAGCAGTTCTTC
J: TRBJ2-3; size: few; D: NA; V: TRBV24-1; CDR3: CATSDQRTTTDTQYF; DNA: TGTGCCACCAGTGACCAAAGGACTACCACAGATACGCAGTATTTT
J: TRBJ2-7; size: NA; D: TRBD2; V: TRBV19; CDR3: CASSPALAGERYEQYF; DNA: TGTGCCAGTAGTCCTGCCCTAGCGGGAGAGAGATACGAGCAGTACTTC
J: TRBJ2-1; size: few; D: NA; V: TRBV19; CDR3: CASSIATQGQFF; DNA: TGTGCCAGTAGTATAGCAACCCAGGGACAGTTCTTC
J: TRBJ2-7; size: few; D: TRBD2; V: TRBV5-1; CDR3: CASSAGGLAGPYEQYF; DNA: TGCGCCAGCAGCGCTGGCGGACTAGCGGGCCCATACGAGCAGTACTTC
J: TRBJ2-3; size: many; D: NA; V: TRBV29-1; CDR3: CSVGGQSAADTQYF; DNA: TGCAGCGTTGGGGGACAATCTGCCGCCGATACGCAGTATTTT
J: TRBJ2-5; size: NA; D: NA; V: TRBV7-2; CDR3: CASSLAWTHYF; DNA: TGTGCCAGCAGCTTAGCGTGGACCCACTACTTC
J: TRBJ2-2; size: few; D: NA; V: TRBV20-1; CDR3: CSARDRITGELFF; DNA: TGCAGTGCTAGAGATCGAATCACCGGGGAGCTGTTTTTT
J: TRBJ1-2; size: few; D: NA; V: TRBV29-1; CDR3: CSVRTANYGYTF; DNA: TGCAGCGTTAGGACAGCGAACTATGGCTACACCTTC
J: TRBJ2-3; size: few; D: TRBD2; V: TRBV20-1; CDR3: CSAPAGGAWPDTQYF; DNA: TGCAGTGCGCCCGCGGGGGGCGCTTGGCCTGATACGCAGTATTTT
J: TRBJ2-1; size: NA; D: TRBD2; V: TRBV28; CDR3: CASRTPSGGIYNEQFF; DNA: TGTGCCAGCAGGACCCCAAGCGGGGGTATCTACAATGAGCAGTTCTTC
J: TRBJ2-7; size: few; D: TRBD2; V: TRBV12-3/TRBV12-4; CDR3: CASSPGTNSYEQYF; DNA: TGTGCCAGCAGCCCCGGGACTAACTCCTACGAGCAGTACTTC
J: TRBJ2-1; size: NA; D: TRBD2; V: TRBV9; CDR3: CASHPTLAGGYNEQFF; DNA: TGTGCCAGCCACCCTACCCTAGCGGGAGGGTATAATGAGCAGTTCTTC
J: TRBJ1-5; size: NA; D: NA; V: TRBV7-8; CDR3: CASSSETGSGQPQHF; DNA: TGTGCCAGCAGCTCGGAGACAGGTTCGGGCCAGCCCCAGCATTTT
J: TRBJ1-5; size: NA; D: TRBD1; V: TRBV20-1; CDR3: CSAIRNGQGDQPQHF; DNA: TGCAGTGCTATAAGGAACGGACAGGGGGATCAGCCCCAGCATTTT
J: TRBJ2-2; size: NA; D: NA; V: TRBV4-1; CDR3: CASSQITGELFF; DNA: TGCGCCAGCAGCCAAATAACCGGGGAGCTGTTTTTT
J: TRBJ2-3; size: few; D: TRBD2; V: TRBV12-3/TRBV12-4; CDR3: CASRTLAGGSDTQYF; DNA: TGTGCCAGCAGAACTCTAGCGGGAGGGTCAGATACGCAGTATTTT
J: TRBJ1-1; size: few; D: TRBD1; V: TRBV6-1; CDR3: CASTQGATEAFF; DNA: TGTGCCAGCACACAGGGGGCCACTGAAGCTTTCTTT
J: TRBJ1-6; size: NA; D: TRBD1; V: TRBV7-9; CDR3: CASSLDRVSSPLHF; DNA: TGTGCCAGCAGCCTGGACAGGGTTAGTTCACCCCTCCACTTT
J: TRBJ2-3; size: few; D: NA; V: TRBV10-1; CDR3: CASSESIATELSF; DNA: TGCGCCAGCAGTGAGTCTATTGCGACTGAATTAAGTTTT
J: TRBJ2-6; size: NA; D: NA; V: TRBV24-1; CDR3: CATSDLNSGSGANVLTF; DNA: TGTGCCACCAGTGATCTCAATTCAGGCTCTGGGGCCAACGTCCTGACTTTC
J: TRBJ2-3; size: few; D: TRBD2; V: TRBV12-3/TRBV12-4; CDR3: CASSLGRAGGLGTQYF; DNA: TGTGCCAGCAGTTTGGGTCGAGCGGGAGGGCTGGGTACGCAGTATTTT
J: TRBJ2-5; size: NA; D: NA; V: TRBV5-1; CDR3: CASSLGGGGPQETQYF; DNA: TGCGCCAGCAGCTTGGGAGGAGGGGGACCTCAGGAGACCCAGTACTTC
J: TRBJ2-2; size: NA; D: TRBD2; V: TRBV6-1; CDR3: CASRKPGLAGTGELFF; DNA: TGTGCCAGCAGGAAACCGGGACTAGCGGGCACCGGGGAGCTGTTTTTT
J: TRBJ1-3; size: NA; D: NA; V: TRBV12-3/TRBV12-4; CDR3: CASRATSGNTIYF; DNA: TGTGCCAGCAGGGCTACCTCTGGAAACACCATATATTTT
J: TRBJ1-1; size: few; D: NA; V: TRBV6-5; CDR3: CASNGRNTEAFF; DNA: TGTGCCAGCAACGGGCGGAACACTGAAGCTTTCTTT
J: TRBJ2-3; size: few; D: NA; V: TRBV6-4; CDR3: CASPEGNTDTQYF; DNA: TGTGCCAGTCCGGAAGGGAACACAGATACGCAGTATTTT
J: TRBJ1-1; size: NA; D: NA; V: TRBV12-3/TRBV12-4; CDR3: CASSLGRAGTTEAFF; DNA: TGTGCCAGCAGTTTAGGGCGGGCGGGCACTACTGAAGCTTTCTTT